A single sample is the source of the 14 T cell receptor beta chains below, sequenced in a study of blood T cell repertoires in COVID-19. TCRdb's table, derived via immunoSEQ multiplex PCR, lists solely in-frame clones and lacks some. This sample has a few hundred thousand clones, with about 91% found just once. Sequencing was carried out using peripheral blood. These receptors were obtained from a man at least 80 years old with acute or convalescent COVID-19.

The chain employs TRBV7-9 and TRBJ2-1, with 7 bases that match TRBD2. Germline V CDR1 and CDR2: SEHNR, FQNEAQ (reference sequence). The CDR3 spans 14 residues. J was trimmed by 9 bases and V by 0 bases; bases with no gene match: 5. CDR3 sequence reads: CASSLAGGMIEQFF. CDR3 DNA: TGTGCCAGCAGCTTAGCGGGAGGGATGATTGAGCAGTTCTTC.

The CDR3 here is CASSQGGGGNEQFF. The CDR3 DNA is TGTGCCAGCAGCCAAGGGGGTGGGGGGAATGAGCAGTTCTTC. The chain links TRBV3-1 (or the pseudogene TRBV3-2) to TRBJ2-1; TRBD2 might be the D (6 bases). This CDR3 comprises 14 residues. Trimming stripped 1 base from V and 7 bases from J, with 11 bases between. CDR1 and CDR2 (germline): LGHDT, YNNKEL (reference sequence).

A remark on this clone: The sample carries other DNA sequences with the same CDR3. The CDR3 loop is CASSVAGTGANVLTF. The CDR3 coding sequence is TGTGCCAGCAGCGTAGCCGGGACTGGGGCCAACGTCCTGACTTTC. The V and J genes are TRBV9 and TRBJ2-6; perhaps TRBD2 as D (5 bases). Germline CDR1 is SGDLS and CDR2 is YYNGEE. Trimming pared 0 bases from V and 2 bases from J, leaving 6 bases between. The CDR3 runs 15 residues.

This clone appeared a few times. This rearrangement joins TRBV7-2 to TRBJ2-7; 7 positions agree with TRBD2. J was trimmed by 2 bases and V by 5 bases; bases with no gene match: 9. This CDR3 contains 15 residues. Germline V gene sequence: CDR1 SGHTA, CDR2 FQGNSA. The CDR3 sequence: CASSLQAGITYEQYF. CDR3 in DNA: TGTGCCAGCAGCCTACAAGCGGGGATTACCTACGAGCAGTACTTC.

This rearrangement joins TRBV7-8 to TRBJ2-1; D gene unclear. Trimming left V 1 base short and J 4 bases short, with 8 bases between. The germline V gene encodes CDR1 SGHVS and CDR2 FQNEAQ. This CDR3 has 14 residues. The CDR3 protein is CASSLGQTYNEQFF. In DNA form, the CDR3 reads TGTGCCAGCAGCTTAGGACAAACGTACAATGAGCAGTTCTTC.

This clone has a single count. The junction differs from germline at one of its ends, possibly a read error. V usage is TRBV19 and J usage is TRBJ1-1; 10 bases are a match to TRBD1. This CDR3 region has 13 residues. Per the germline V gene, CDR1 is LNHDA and CDR2 is SQIVND (reference sequence). CDR3 residues: CAGSGTGDTEAFF. Here the CDR3 DNA reads TGTGCCGGTAGCGGGACAGGGGACACTGAAGCTTTCTTT.

This clone was observed a single time. The rearrangement uses TRBV27 and TRBJ2-7, with 13 bases lining up with TRBD2. Germline V gives CDR1 MNHEY, CDR2 SMNVEV (reference sequence). The CDR3 has 16 residues. Germline trimming cut 5 bases from V and 2 bases from J; bases unmatched to any gene: 6. CDR3 region: CASSPWTSGRTYEQYF. In nucleotides, the CDR3 is TGTGCCAGCAGTCCGTGGACTAGCGGGAGAACCTACGAGCAGTACTTC.

The V call is TRBV3-1 (or the pseudogene TRBV3-2), the J call TRBJ1-1; D ambiguous. The V end was cut by 1 base, the J end by 1 base, with 7 bases between. The CDR3 spans 14 residues. Germline V lookup: CDR1 LGHDT, CDR2 YNNKEL (reference sequence). The CDR3 DNA sequence: TGTGCCAGCAGCCAAGGAGGTCCGAACACTGAAGCTTTCTTT. Its translation is CASSQGGPNTEAFF.

The V gene is TRBV7-9, the J gene TRBJ1-2; tentatively, D is TRBD1 (6 bases). Trimming removed 5 bases from V and 7 bases from J, with 17 bases in between. The CDR3 is 14 residues long. CDR1 and CDR2 from the germline V gene are SEHNR and FQNEAQ (reference sequence). In nucleotides, the CDR3 is TGTGCCAGCAGCGTAAAACAGGGCACAGGTGGCTACACCTTC. Protein product: CASSVKQGTGGYTF.

This rearrangement joins TRBV12-3 or TRBV12-4 to TRBJ1-5; D not resolved. The CDR3 spans 12 residues. The V and J ends lost 5 bases and 2 bases respectively, with 4 bases between them. The CDR3 loop reads CASSAGNQPQHF. The DNA for the CDR3 is TGTGCCAGCAGTGCAGGCAATCAGCCCCAGCATTTT.

The V call is TRBV5-6, the J call TRBJ1-3; 7 positions match TRBD1. This CDR3 has 15 amino acids. Unmatched junction bases numbered 6, after V lost 4 bases and J lost 2 bases. The germline gives CDR1 SGHDT, CDR2 YYEEEE. The CDR3, as DNA: TGTGCCAGCAGCACAACAGGGGTTACTGGAAACACCATATATTTT. Translating it yields CASSTTGVTGNTIYF.

The chain uses TRBV5-4 and TRBJ2-1, with 9 bases aligning to TRBD1. The CDR3 is made up of 16 amino acids. The germline V gene has CDR1 SGHNT and CDR2 YYREEE (reference sequence). Trimming removed 3 bases from V and 7 bases from J; junction bases left unmatched: 11. The CDR3 sequence is CASSSYRDRVRNEQFF. The CDR3 DNA follows: TGTGCCAGCAGCTCATACCGGGACAGGGTAAGAAATGAGCAGTTCTTC.

The rearrangement uses TRBV20-1 and TRBJ2-4; a weak D match, TRBD2 (7 bases). The germline V and J ends were trimmed by 3 bases and 2 bases, with 29 bases remaining between them. Germline loops: CDR1 DFQATT, CDR2 SNEGSKA (reference sequence). The CDR3 extends over 20 amino acids. The CDR3 here is CSASLWDTSDRGWTKNIQYF. CDR3 bases: TGCAGTGCTAGTCTATGGGACACTAGCGACCGGGGCTGGACCAAAAACATTCAGTACTTC.

The chain employs TRBV11-2 and TRBJ2-1; 8 bases agree with TRBD2. After removal of 1 base from V and 11 bases from J, the junction contained 1 base not matched to a gene. The CDR3 consists of 12 residues. CDR1 and CDR2 from the germline V gene are SGHAT and FQNNGV. The CDR3 sequence is CASSLAGGQQFF. Written as DNA, the CDR3 is TGTGCCAGCAGCTTAGCGGGGGGGCAGCAGTTCTTC.